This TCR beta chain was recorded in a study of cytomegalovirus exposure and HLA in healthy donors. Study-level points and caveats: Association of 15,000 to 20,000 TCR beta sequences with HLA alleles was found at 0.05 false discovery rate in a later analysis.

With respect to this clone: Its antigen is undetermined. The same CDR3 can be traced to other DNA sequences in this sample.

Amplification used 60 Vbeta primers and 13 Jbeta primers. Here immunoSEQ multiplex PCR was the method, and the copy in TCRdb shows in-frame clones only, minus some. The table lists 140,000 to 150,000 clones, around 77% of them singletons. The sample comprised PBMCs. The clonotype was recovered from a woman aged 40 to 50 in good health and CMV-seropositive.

The DNA for the CDR3 is TGCAGTGCTGGGGACAGTTACGAGCAGTACTTC. Its translation is CSAGDSYEQYF. The V and J genes are TRBV20-1 and TRBJ2-7; TRBD1 aligns across 7 bases. Looked up from germline, CDR1 is DFQATT and CDR2 is SNEGSKA (reference sequence). The junction had 2 bases not matched to a gene; V was cut back by 5 bases and J by 4 bases. CDR3 size: 11 residues.